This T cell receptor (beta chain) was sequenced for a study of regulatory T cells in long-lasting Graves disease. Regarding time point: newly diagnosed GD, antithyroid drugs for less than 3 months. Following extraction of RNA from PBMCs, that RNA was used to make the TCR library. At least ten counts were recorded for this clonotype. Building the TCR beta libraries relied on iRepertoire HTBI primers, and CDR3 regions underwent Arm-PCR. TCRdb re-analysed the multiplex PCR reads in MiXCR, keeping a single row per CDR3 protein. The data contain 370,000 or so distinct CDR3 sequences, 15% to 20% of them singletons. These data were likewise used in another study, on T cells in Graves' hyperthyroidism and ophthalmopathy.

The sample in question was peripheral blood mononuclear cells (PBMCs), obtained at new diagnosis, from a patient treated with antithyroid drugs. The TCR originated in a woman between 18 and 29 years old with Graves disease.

The CDR3 region has the DNA TGTGCCTGCCTTCCGAATGAAAAACTGTTTTTT. It yields the protein CACLPNEKLFF. The rearrangement uses TRBV30 and TRBJ1-4; the D is unclear. This CDR3 spans 11 amino acids. Germline-derived CDR1 and CDR2 are GTSNPN and SVGIG (reference sequence). V shed 6 bases and J shed 5 bases, with 7 bases lying between them. The variable domain in full, with the rest retrieved from reference TRBV30 and TRBJ1-4, is SQTIHQWPATLVQPVGSPLSLECTVEGTSNPNLYWYRQAAGRGLQLLFYSVGIGQISSEVPQNLSASRPQDRQFILSSKKLLLSDSGFYLCACLPNEKLFFGSGTQLSVL.